This T cell receptor (beta chain) was sequenced in a study of cytomegalovirus exposure and HLA in healthy donors. At the level of the study: Both the 95 to 150 validation repertoires and the roughly 640 first-cohort repertoires used the same platform, as reported by a later analysis.

The length of the CDR3 is 16 residues. Germline V gene data show CDR1 as SGHAT and CDR2 as FQDESV (reference sequence). Trimming removed 5 bases from V and 6 bases from J; junction bases left unmatched: 10. Assay: immunoSEQ multiplex PCR; the TCRdb copy retains only in-frame clones and omits some. The table records 100,000 to 150,000 clones, 85% to 90% of them present only once. Whole-study findings and limits: TCR sequences were mostly rare, though some public TCRs occurred in many donors. As was reported, the classifier diagnosed cytomegalovirus status with high specificity and sensitivity.

For this clone: What it binds is unknown.

The V and J genes are TRBV11-1 and TRBJ2-6; 7 bases align to TRBD1. This clonotype was sampled from a man aged 25 to 40 in good health and CMV-seronegative. The sequenced material came from PBMCs. CDR3 sequence (DNA): TGTGCCAGCAGCCTATCGACTCAGGGGGTGGCCAACGTCCTGACTTTC. As protein: CASSLSTQGVANVLTF.